The present entry profiles one T cell receptor (beta chain) with its context. The antigen this receptor binds is unknown. The input lacks base qualities; no much larger clone sits a single base away. This sample is drawn from a study of beta chain features in type 1 diabetes (dated by TCRdb to the late 2010s). About the study as a whole: Mean age, gender distribution, total cell number and subset yield were not different between patients and healthy donors. Across all samples, some 110,000,000 sorted cells were examined, and cell number per subset correlated strongly with RNA yield. Whereas all 30 or so donors provided naive and central memory subsets, regulatory and stem cell-like memory subsets were isolated from just 8 patients and roughly 8 healthy donors. In the study, TCRB repertoires of sorted circulating CD4+ T cell subsets from recently diagnosed type 1 diabetes patients were compared with those of matched healthy donors.

Paper-wide results and their limitations: Because cDNA rather than genomic DNA was sequenced, highly expressing activated cells could have been over-represented, although no difference in activation and CD3 levels was found between groups. In all four CD4+ subsets, TCRB CDR3 length was moderately but significantly shorter in type 1 diabetes patients. Because the HLA sub-analyses included only small numbers of individuals, any influence of HLA type on TCRB rearrangement was left unresolved. At VDJ recombination sites, type 1 diabetes patients had fewer insertions and more deleted nucleotides, which implies abnormalities in thymic rearrangement. Shorter templates might have been favored by PCR, but patient and control samples were amplified and corrected together, so both groups would have been affected equally by any skew. Naive, central memory and regulatory TCRB repertoires appeared more similar among patients than among healthy donors.

V and J are trimmed by 0 bases and 0 bases, and the gene matches miss 5 bases of the junction. The germline V gene supplies CDR1 SGHRS and CDR2 YFSETQ. Inclusive of the bounding cysteine and phenylalanine, the CDR3 is 16 residues long. Kept here is only the CDR3 DNA, which spans 48 bases and is read in frame from base 1. From each donor, a single peripheral blood sample of about 100 mL on average was drawn into heparinised tubes. Naive, central memory, regulatory and stem cell-like memory CD4+ T cells were sorted on a BD FACSAria II using a panel including CD45RO, CCR7, CD25, CD127, CD95 and CD27. A purity above 95% was achieved for all sorted populations. PBMCs were isolated immediately by Lymphoprep density gradient centrifugation and stained directly without culture. To minimize batch effects, samples were stained and sorted in pairs, one healthy donor with one patient per experiment. The entire isolated RNA was reverse transcribed using the High Capacity cDNA Reverse Transcription Kit, and thus expressed TCRB transcripts were sequenced. Deep immunoSEQ sequencing was applied to naive, central memory and regulatory T cell samples, giving an average of around 4 million total reads per sample. Sorted cells were lysed in RLT buffer and RNA was extracted with DNase-treated RNeasy Micro or Mini kits, depending on cell number. To prevent cross-contamination, each cell subset was processed individually, whereas patient and healthy donor samples were processed jointly. Using the immunoSEQ multiplex PCR, TCRB sequences were amplified from cDNA into 87-bp fragments spanning the CDR3 region. Amplicons were sequenced on the Illumina HiSeq platform. Per the original workflow: PCR bias was corrected computationally using synthetic template baselines, and reads within Hamming distance 2 were collapsed, with unmergeable singletons discarded. Reads were aligned against IMGT so that V, D and J genes, CDR3 length and insertions or deletions at six rearrangement sites could be assigned. Within each subset, clonotype counts were normalized to sorted cell number, and only after that were true diversity and Gini coefficients computed with the tcR R package. The overlap coefficient, calculated on TCRB nucleotide sequences, was used to quantify repertoire sharing. TCRdb retrieved this table from immuneACCESS and kept in-frame rearrangements only. Not all clones are present; in checked studies, unresolved V genes account for under half, and no reason is known for the remainder. V, J and clone size were drawn from that table, and D and trimming were deduced from the DNA. The sample table records 30,000 or so clones; approximately 64% of these occur just once. Of the sample, approximately 2.5% is held by the ten largest clones.

The receptor's source is a woman aged 25 to 39 with type 1 diabetes. Recombination linked TRBV5-1 to TRBJ1-1; TRBD1 lines up with 7 middle nucleotides. Input material: Tregs from blood. The cell subset or site label of this sample denotes: regulatory CD4+ T cells. The DNA reads as follows: TGCGCCAGCAGCTTGGCCCCAGGGGGGATGAACACTGAAGCTTTCTTT. The translation is CASSLAPGGMNTEAFF.